The 26 T cell receptor beta chains given below trace back to one sample, sequenced in a study of blood T cell repertoires in COVID-19. Sequencing was performed with immunoSEQ multiplex PCR; in TCRdb, only in-frame clones are kept and a portion is missing. The sample records around 190,000 clones, about four fifths being singletons. Sequenced material: PBMCs or T cells enriched from blood (not recorded which). The source of these receptors is a young woman who had recovered from COVID-19.

V gene TRBV9 combines with J gene TRBJ2-1, with D possibly TRBD1 on 5 matching bases. Deletions cut 0 bases from V and 7 bases from J, with 14 bases between. The CDR3 runs to 15 residues. The V gene's germline CDR1 is SGDLS and CDR2 YYNGEE. The CDR3 loop is CASSVGRGHPNEQFF. The CDR3 DNA is TGTGCCAGCAGCGTAGGTAGAGGACACCCTAATGAGCAGTTCTTC.

The J gene is TRBJ2-7, the V gene TRBV5-4, with 10 nucleotides matching TRBD2. This CDR3 contains 16 residues. Germline V gene lookup returns CDR1 SGHNT and CDR2 YYREEE (reference sequence). The V gene end was trimmed by 3 bases and the J gene end by 1 base; junction bases not matched to a gene: 7. CDR3 sequence (DNA): TGTGCCAGCAGCTCGGCGGAGCGGGGGGGTTCCTACGAGCAGTACGTC. Protein sequence: CASSSAERGGSYEQYV.

V gene TRBV18 combines with J gene TRBJ2-3, with no clear D. The germline gives CDR1 KGHSH, CDR2 LQKENI. CDR3 length: 16 amino acids. Trimming took off 3 bases at V and 0 bases at J, with 13 bases between the two ends. The CDR3, as DNA: TGTGCCAGCTCACCTCTGGGTACGACTAGCACAGATACGCAGTATTTT. As protein: CASSPLGTTSTDTQYF.

This chain links TRBV5-1 with TRBJ2-3; D might be TRBD2 (6 bases). Per germline, CDR1 SGHRS and CDR2 YFSETQ. Trimming stripped 5 bases from V and 1 base from J, with 17 bases between. The CDR3 sequence is 16 residues long. The CDR3 bases are TGCGCCAGCAGGGAGGGGCCCACCCCGGGCACAGATACGCAGTATTTT. This encodes CASREGPTPGTDTQYF.

This chain connects TRBV29-1 to TRBJ1-2; 8 bases match TRBD1. Losses at the gene ends were 6 bases for V and 5 bases for J; bases not matched to a gene: 11. Germline loops: CDR1 SQVTM, CDR2 ANQGSEA. The CDR3 covers 14 residues. The CDR3 region is CSVPGQGAGYGYTF. CDR3 coding DNA: TGCAGCGTCCCCGGCCAGGGGGCCGGGTATGGCTACACCTTC.

CDR3 sequence: CASSLGLAGGQAKNIQYF. As DNA, the CDR3 is TGTGCCAGCAGCTTGGGACTAGCGGGAGGGCAGGCCAAAAACATTCAGTACTTC. The chain combines TRBV5-4 with TRBJ2-4, with 14 bases that match TRBD2. Germline V gene data show CDR1 as SGHNT and CDR2 as YYREEE (reference sequence). The CDR3 is 18 residues long. V shed 0 bases, J shed 1 base, and the junction held 3 bases outside the gene matches.

The chain couples TRBV29-1 to TRBJ1-2; a weak D match, TRBD1 (5 bases). The V and J ends lost 4 bases and 6 bases respectively, with 6 bases between them. The germline V gene has CDR1 SQVTM and CDR2 ANQGSEA. The CDR3 is 10 residues long. The CDR3 DNA follows: TGCAGCGTTGGGACAAATGGCTACACCTTC. This encodes CSVGTNGYTF.

This chain uses TRBV6-5 with TRBJ1-4; TRBD1 aligns across 9 bases. V shed 0 bases and J 8 bases; nucleotides not matched to a gene: 7. Germline V gene sequence: CDR1 MNHEY, CDR2 SVGAGI. The CDR3 loop spans 16 amino acids. Written as DNA, the CDR3 is TGTGCCAGCAGTTACTCGATAAACAGGGGGCAGGAAAAACTGTTTTTT. Encoded protein: CASSYSINRGQEKLFF.

The chain combines TRBV10-2 with TRBJ1-6, with 9 bases lining up with TRBD1. In germline, CDR1 is WSHSY, CDR2 SAAADI. The CDR3 contains 13 residues. With V trimmed by 7 bases and J by 7 bases, 2 bases remained unmatched. CDR3 loop: CASTGQGNSPLHF. The CDR3 DNA reads as TGCGCCAGCACGGGACAGGGAAATTCACCCCTCCACTTT.

The CDR3 protein is CASSLQGGTEAFF. The CDR3 region has the DNA TGTGCCAGCAGTTTGCAGGGGGGCACTGAAGCTTTCTTT. The chain is built from TRBV28 and TRBJ1-1; TRBD1 matches 7 bases. The CDR3 has 13 amino acids. V dropped 3 bases and J dropped 4; count of bases not matched to a gene: 2. Germline V lookup: CDR1 MDHEN, CDR2 SYDVKM.

J is TRBJ2-3 and V is TRBV7-3, with 12 positions matching TRBD2. The germline V gene has CDR1 SGHTA and CDR2 FQGTGA. After removal of 0 bases from V and 5 bases from J, the junction contained 0 bases not matched to a gene. The CDR3 consists of 15 residues. CDR3 loop: CASSLTGLAGDTQYF. The CDR3 nucleotides are TGTGCCAGCAGCTTAACGGGACTAGCGGGAGATACGCAGTATTTT. Supplemented by reference TRBV7-3 and TRBJ2-3, the full variable domain reads GAGVSQTPSNKVTEKGKYVELRCDPISGHTALYWYRQSLGQGPEFLIYFQGTGAADDSGLPNDRFFAVRPEGSVSTLKIQRTERGDSAVYLCASSLTGLAGDTQYFGPGTRLTVL.

The CDR3 loop is CASSFLGELNTEAFF. The CDR3 nucleotides are TGTGCCAGCAGCTTCCTCGGGGAACTCAACACTGAAGCTTTCTTT. The rearrangement links TRBV5-5 to TRBJ1-1; D is unclear. V was shortened by 2 bases and J by 2 bases, with 13 bases between the two germline ends. Per germline, CDR1 SGHKS and CDR2 YYEKEE (reference sequence). The CDR3 totals 15 residues.

Worth noting for this clone: Within the sample, other DNA sequences also encode this same CDR3. This chain uses TRBV29-1 with TRBJ1-5; the match to TRBD1 covers 7 bases. J lost 3 bases, V lost 6 bases, and 5 bases had no gene match. Germline values: CDR1 SQVTM, CDR2 ANQGSEA. The CDR3 length is 13 residues. CDR3 sequence: CSVETGNNQPQHF. Here the CDR3 DNA reads TGCAGCGTAGAGACAGGGAACAATCAGCCCCAGCATTTT.

This chain connects TRBV7-6 to TRBJ2-1; no clear D. V lost 5 bases and J lost 9, with 11 bases in between. There are 12 residues in the CDR3. Germline V gives CDR1 SGHVS, CDR2 FNYEAQ. CDR3 in amino acids: CASSRYYREQFF. The CDR3 coding sequence is TGTGCCAGCAGCAGATACTACCGTGAGCAGTTCTTC.

This sequence joins TRBV3-1 (or the pseudogene TRBV3-2) and TRBJ1-2; D is unclear. The V gene's germline CDR1 is LGHDT and CDR2 YNNKEL (reference sequence). The CDR3 extends over 12 amino acids. V was clipped by 0 bases and J by 4 bases, with 3 bases between them. The CDR3 DNA reads as TGTGCCAGCAGCCAAGAAGCCTATGGCTACACCTTC. Encoded protein: CASSQEAYGYTF.

The CDR3 is CASSVTTLSGYTF. The DNA for the CDR3 is TGTGCCAGCAGCGTCACGACTCTTTCTGGCTACACCTTC. The V gene is TRBV6-5, the J gene TRBJ1-2; D not certain. The CDR3 covers 13 residues. Trimming took off 6 bases at V and 7 bases at J, with 15 bases between the two ends. Germline V CDR1 and CDR2: MNHEY, SVGAGI.

The chain joins TRBV7-9 to TRBJ2-5; TRBD1 agrees at 10 bases. V lost 2 bases and J lost 5; bases outside the gene matches: 5. Germline V CDR1 and CDR2: SEHNR, FQNEAQ (reference sequence). The CDR3 consists of 15 residues. CDR3 in DNA: TGTGCCAGCAGCTTACCGGGACAGGGGCGGGAGACCCAGTACTTC. The encoded protein is CASSLPGQGRETQYF.

V is TRBV4-1 and J is TRBJ2-2; TRBD1 matches at 8 bases. V shed 0 bases and J 0 bases; nucleotides not matched to a gene: 9. Germline V gives CDR1 MGHRA, CDR2 YSYEKL. The CDR3 has 19 amino acids. CDR3 in DNA: TGCGCCAGCAGCCAAGAAGGTCTGGGACAGGCCGCGAACACCGGGGAGCTGTTTTTT. It codes for CASSQEGLGQAANTGELFF.

The genes are TRBV6-4 and TRBJ1-5; D call uncertain. The CDR3 length is 9 residues. The germline gives CDR1 MRHNA, CDR2 SNTAGT. The ends were cut back, 11 bases at V and 9 bases at J, with 8 bases in the middle. The CDR3 sequence: CAPPGPQHF. The CDR3 DNA sequence: TGTGCCCCTCCAGGGCCCCAGCATTTT.

CDR3 loop: CASSQTGVYGYTF. The CDR3 bases are TGTGCCAGTAGCCAAACAGGTGTCTATGGCTACACCTTC. The chain couples TRBV19 to TRBJ1-2; D might be TRBD1 (5 bases). The CDR3 is 13 amino acids. Per the germline V gene, CDR1 is LNHDA and CDR2 is SQIVND (reference sequence). With 6 bases removed from V and 4 bases from J, the gap between germline ends came to 12 bases.

The chain combines TRBV4-1 with TRBJ2-1, with a tentative D call TRBD2 (6 bases). Trimming shortened V by 2 bases and J by 4 bases, and 18 bases separated the two germline ends. Per the germline V gene, CDR1 is MGHRA and CDR2 is YSYEKL. This CDR3 region has 17 residues. The CDR3 DNA follows: TGCGCCAGCAGCCAATCGGAGGGACGATTGCCTTACAATGAGCAGTTCTTC. Its translation: CASSQSEGRLPYNEQFF.

The genes are TRBV11-3 and TRBJ1-5, with a possible D match to TRBD1 (6 bases). Germline CDR1 SGHNT, CDR2 YENEEA. The CDR3 sequence is 12 residues long. The V gene lost 6 bases and the J gene lost 4 bases, with 7 bases spanning the gap. The CDR3 DNA sequence: TGTGCCAGCAGTCAGGGGAATCAGCCCCAGCATTTT. This gives the protein CASSQGNQPQHF.

This chain joins TRBV30 and TRBJ1-5, with unresolved D. The CDR3 extends over 15 amino acids. Trimming took off 0 bases at V and 7 bases at J, with 16 bases between the two ends. The germline V gene encodes CDR1 GTSNPN and CDR2 SVGIG (reference sequence). As DNA, the CDR3 is TGTGCCTGGAGTGTACGACTCCTCGAGAAGCAGCCCCAGCATTTT. Amino acid sequence: CAWSVRLLEKQPQHF.

The chain has TRBV13 and TRBJ1-1, with 12 bases lining up with TRBD1. The ends lost 0 bases at V and 4 bases at J; junction bases unmatched: 9. The CDR3 loop spans 18 amino acids. Germline V gives CDR1 PRHDT, CDR2 FYEKMQ (reference sequence). The DNA for the CDR3 is TGTGCCAGCAGCTTAGGCCCTCCGGGACAGGGGGCGCGCACTGAAGCTTTCTTT. Encoded protein: CASSLGPPGQGARTEAFF.

This chain connects TRBV7-2 to TRBJ1-4; D is ambiguous. Germline CDR1 and CDR2: SGHTA and FQGNSA. V lost 4 bases and J 5 bases, leaving 11 bases between the germline ends. The length of the CDR3 is 14 residues. The CDR3 loop is CASSSPRQNEKLFF. The DNA for the CDR3 is TGTGCCAGCAGCTCCCCCCGTCAGAATGAAAAACTGTTTTTT.

The chain recombines TRBV7-9 with TRBJ2-7; 13 bases fit TRBD2. CDR1 is SEHNR, CDR2 FQNEAQ, per germline (reference sequence). After removal of 6 bases from V and 0 bases from J, the junction contained 11 bases not matched to a gene. The length of the CDR3 is 18 residues. The CDR3 is CASSFGLAGAYVSYEQYF. The CDR3 nucleotides read TGTGCCAGCAGTTTCGGACTAGCGGGGGCCTACGTCTCCTACGAGCAGTACTTC.